The clone carrying this T cell receptor (beta chain) has only a few counts. Here immunoSEQ multiplex PCR was the method, and the copy in TCRdb shows in-frame clones only, minus some. Among 250,000 to 400,000 clones listed, roughly 88% were seen once. The data are from a study of blood T cell repertoires in COVID-19. The germline V and J ends were trimmed by 6 bases and 0 bases, with 20 bases remaining between them. CDR1 and CDR2 from the germline V gene are MNHEY and SMNVEV (reference sequence). The CDR3 totals 17 residues. The chain is built from TRBV27 and TRBJ1-1, with TRBD1 as a possible D gene (5 bases). Sequencing was performed on peripheral blood. The clonotype comes from a woman in her 30s with COVID-19, enrolled during active disease. The CDR3 protein is CASSPKGPNRMNTEAFF. Here the CDR3 DNA reads TGTGCCAGCAGCCCAAAAGGTCCGAACAGGATGAACACTGAAGCTTTCTTT.